This TCR beta chain was identified in a study of OX40 agonist ivuxolimab in advanced cancers. Study at large: All patients had ivuxolimab intravenously every 2 weeks at 0.01 to 10 mg/kg.

Study-wide results and caveats: Low clonal expansion, among the lowest seen, marked partial responders at 0.1-3.0 mg/kg. At 0.1 to 3.0 mg/kg and by week 6, CD4+ and CD8+ T cells in the blood had expanded clonally.

Autoimmune disease history or systemic immunosuppression disqualified patients. This clone showed up just once. Its antigen is currently unknown. Clones were sequenced by immunoSEQ multiplex PCR, and TCRdb holds only the in-frame ones, with some missing. Among 72,000 or so clones listed, 65% to 85% were seen once. The CDR3 has 13 amino acids. V lost 5 bases and J 5 bases, leaving 12 bases between the germline ends. Germline V gives CDR1 MNHEY, CDR2 SVGAGI. Material: CD4+ or CD8+ T cells sorted from blood, obtained in a trial of the OX40 agonist ivuxolimab. The source of this sequence is an adult with an advanced solid tumor such as melanoma, head and neck, liver or kidney cancer. The genes are TRBV6-5 and TRBJ1-2; no definite D call. CDR3 nucleotides: TGTGCCAGCAGTGGCCGGGGAGGGTATGGCTACACCTTC. Translated, it gives CASSGRGGYGYTF.